What follows are 17 T cell receptor beta chains derived from one specimen sequenced in a study of human T cells and chemical hapten exposure. Time point specified: patch test 3, about 24 weeks after DPC sensitization. As for treatment: therapeutic diphenylcyclopropenone sensitization with weekly scalp DPC. Each CDR3 protein is one row after TCRdb ran MiXCR on the RACE reads. The table records 80,000 to 100,000 distinct CDR3 sequences, around 25% of them present only once. Source: whole blood, taken in connection with sensitization to the hapten diphenylcyclopropenone (DPC). The receptors were sampled from a man aged 35-49 years with alopecia areata. Some clones in this sample may be carry-over from other donors' samples.

A few counts support this clonotype. The J gene is TRBJ1-6, the V gene TRBV30; possible D gene TRBD1, 5 bases. The CDR3 totals 13 residues. Trimming stripped 4 bases from V and 5 bases from J, with 9 bases between. Per germline, CDR1 GTSNPN and CDR2 SVGIG (reference sequence). CDR3 loop: CAWTVTDNSPLHF. The CDR3 nucleotides read TGTGCCTGGACAGTGACAGATAATTCACCCCTCCACTTT.

This clonotype has more than one count but fewer than ten. The J gene is TRBJ2-7, the V gene TRBV10-3; maybe TRBD1 (6 bases). The CDR3 sequence is 16 residues long. V was clipped by 4 bases and J by 5 bases, with 21 bases between them. Germline assignment: CDR1 ENHRY and CDR2 SYGVKD. The CDR3 sequence: CAISGRVLGATHEQYF. In nucleotides, the CDR3 is TGTGCCATCAGTGGGAGAGTCTTGGGGGCGACCCACGAGCAGTACTTC.

This clonotype has only a few counts. The gene calls are TRBV7-2 and TRBJ2-5; 8 bases line up with TRBD2. Germline V gene sequence: CDR1 SGHTA, CDR2 FQGNSA. The CDR3 sequence is 15 residues long. V lost 2 bases, J lost 1 base, and 3 bases stayed unmatched. The CDR3 region has the DNA TGTGCCAGCAGCTTACTAGCGGGCCCCCAAGAGACCCAGTACTTC. Amino acid sequence: CASSLLAGPQETQYF. Full variable domain (rest looked up from reference TRBV7-2 and TRBJ2-5): GAGVSQSPSNKVTEKGKDVELRCDPISGHTALYWYRQSLGQGLEFLIYFQGNSAPDKSGLPSDRFSAERTGGSVSTLTIQRTQQEDSAVYLCASSLLAGPQETQYFGPGTRLLVL.

The chain carries TRBV18 and TRBJ2-3, with a tentative D call TRBD2 (5 bases). This CDR3 is built from 16 residues. Germline assignment: CDR1 KGHSH and CDR2 LQKENI. V lost 4 bases and J 0 bases, leaving 14 bases between the germline ends. DNA for the CDR3: TGTGCCAGCTCACTTCGGGGAAGCACTAGCACAGATACGCAGTATTTT. This codes for CASSLRGSTSTDTQYF.

This clonotype was seen a few times. The CDR3 spells CASSSYREGSEQYF. The CDR3 DNA sequence: TGTGCCAGCAGCTCATACCGGGAGGGTTCGGAGCAGTACTTC. This chain links TRBV7-9 with TRBJ2-7; 8 bases map to TRBD2. V dropped 4 bases and J dropped 7; count of bases not matched to a gene: 9. The length of the CDR3 is 14 residues. Germline V gives CDR1 SEHNR, CDR2 FQNEAQ (reference sequence).

This clonotype was detected many times. The chain couples TRBV6-2 or TRBV6-3 to TRBJ2-1; maybe TRBD2 (5 bases). V was trimmed by 5 bases and J by 0 bases, leaving 17 bases between them. The CDR3 has 17 residues. Germline V gene sequence: CDR1 MNHEY, CDR2 SVGEGT. In nucleotides, the CDR3 is TGTGCCAGCAGTCCCGGATACGGGAATAGCTCCTACAATGAGCAGTTCTTC. Residues: CASSPGYGNSSYNEQFF.

This clonotype was counted at least ten times. The CDR3 spells CSASKLAGEETQYF. CDR3 sequence (DNA): TGCAGTGCTAGTAAGTTAGCGGGAGAAGAGACCCAGTACTTC. V gene TRBV20-1 combines with J gene TRBJ2-5, with 9 bases aligning to TRBD2. CDR3 size: 14 residues. Germline V gene lookup returns CDR1 DFQATT and CDR2 SNEGSKA (reference sequence). V shed 3 bases, J shed 3 bases, and the junction held 5 bases outside the gene matches.

This clonotype was detected a few times. The chain is built from TRBV24-1 and TRBJ1-2; D gene ambiguous. Germline V gene sequence: CDR1 KGHDR, CDR2 SFDVKD. The CDR3 contains 12 residues. V lost 4 bases and J 4 bases, leaving 6 bases between the germline ends. The chain's CDR3 is CATSEGLYGYTF. The DNA for the CDR3 is TGTGCCACCAGTGAAGGCCTCTATGGCTACACCTTC.

This clonotype was detected once. V and J are TRBV12-3 or TRBV12-4 and TRBJ2-2; TRBD1 is a possible D gene (6 bases). The CDR3 runs to 20 residues. Deletions cut 0 bases from V and 2 bases from J, with 22 bases between. CDR3 DNA sequence: TGTGCCAGCAGTTTAGCGCTTAGGGGGTTATTGGCGATTAACACCGGGGAGCTGTTTTTT. The encoded protein is CASSLALRGLLAINTGELFF.

This clonotype was counted between two and nine times. The genes are TRBV28 and TRBJ2-7; 7 nucleotides align to TRBD1. CDR3 length equals 15 residues. The ends lost 4 bases at V and 3 bases at J; junction bases unmatched: 9. Germline CDR1 MDHEN, CDR2 SYDVKM. This CDR3 is CASSSPTGTDYEQYF. CDR3 bases: TGTGCCAGCAGTTCGCCCACCGGGACAGACTACGAGCAGTACTTC.

Concerning this clonotype: Germline is not matched at one junction end, which may reflect a read error. The chain combines TRBV2 with TRBJ1-5; D is unresolved. The germline V gene has CDR1 SNHLY and CDR2 FYNNEI. This CDR3 is built from 13 residues. CDR3 sequence: CASSEWQDQAQHF. As DNA, the CDR3 is TGTGCCAGCAGTGAGTGGCAGGATCAGGCCCAGCATTTT.

This chain joins TRBV2 and TRBJ1-1; D is unresolved. V was shortened by 10 bases and J by 1 base, with 10 bases between the two germline ends. Per the germline V gene, CDR1 is SNHLY and CDR2 is FYNNEI. The CDR3 contains 12 residues. This chain's CDR3 is CATADANTEAFF. The CDR3 bases are TGTGCCACCGCTGACGCGAACACTGAAGCTTTCTTT.

The chain employs TRBV6-2 or TRBV6-3 and TRBJ1-1; D gene ambiguous. V lost 9 bases to trimming and J lost 1 base, with 12 bases between them. The length of the CDR3 is 13 residues. Germline-derived CDR1 and CDR2 are MNHEY and SVGEGT. The CDR3 nucleotides are TGTGCCAGTCAAGATCAGCCGAACACTGAAGCTTTCTTT. Amino acids: CASQDQPNTEAFF.

The CDR3 reads CASRVGTGNEKLFF. Here the CDR3 DNA reads TGTGCCAGCAGGGTCGGGACAGGGAATGAAAAACTGTTTTTT. V is TRBV6-1 and J is TRBJ1-4; 9 positions agree with TRBD1. There are 14 residues in the CDR3. The germline V gene encodes CDR1 MNHNS and CDR2 SASEGT. Trimming at V came to 6 bases and at J to 5 bases, leaving 4 bases not matched to a gene.

The V and J genes are TRBV7-2 and TRBJ2-3; no reliable D call. CDR3 size: 12 residues. Trimming removed 3 bases at V and 4 bases at J, with 5 bases between. Germline V gene data show CDR1 as SGHTA and CDR2 as FQGNSA. The CDR3 loop reads CASSLGPDTQYF. CDR3 nucleotide sequence: TGTGCCAGCAGCTTGGGCCCAGATACGCAGTATTTT.

The rearrangement uses TRBV28 and TRBJ2-3; D is unclear. With 8 bases removed from V and 2 bases from J, the gap between germline ends came to 14 bases. The germline V gene has CDR1 MDHEN and CDR2 SYDVKM. This CDR3 spans 14 amino acids. The CDR3 region is CASLSAGFTDTQYF. CDR3 sequence (DNA): TGTGCCAGCTTATCGGCTGGTTTCACAGATACGCAGTATTTT.

The V call is TRBV7-2, the J call TRBJ2-3; D gene ambiguous. Trimming left V 5 bases short and J 2 bases short, with 14 bases between. This CDR3 has 15 amino acids. Germline CDR1 is SGHTA and CDR2 is FQGNSA. The CDR3 DNA reads TGTGCCAGCAGCACCTCTACGGGCCCCACAGATACGCAGTATTTT. Protein sequence: CASSTSTGPTDTQYF.